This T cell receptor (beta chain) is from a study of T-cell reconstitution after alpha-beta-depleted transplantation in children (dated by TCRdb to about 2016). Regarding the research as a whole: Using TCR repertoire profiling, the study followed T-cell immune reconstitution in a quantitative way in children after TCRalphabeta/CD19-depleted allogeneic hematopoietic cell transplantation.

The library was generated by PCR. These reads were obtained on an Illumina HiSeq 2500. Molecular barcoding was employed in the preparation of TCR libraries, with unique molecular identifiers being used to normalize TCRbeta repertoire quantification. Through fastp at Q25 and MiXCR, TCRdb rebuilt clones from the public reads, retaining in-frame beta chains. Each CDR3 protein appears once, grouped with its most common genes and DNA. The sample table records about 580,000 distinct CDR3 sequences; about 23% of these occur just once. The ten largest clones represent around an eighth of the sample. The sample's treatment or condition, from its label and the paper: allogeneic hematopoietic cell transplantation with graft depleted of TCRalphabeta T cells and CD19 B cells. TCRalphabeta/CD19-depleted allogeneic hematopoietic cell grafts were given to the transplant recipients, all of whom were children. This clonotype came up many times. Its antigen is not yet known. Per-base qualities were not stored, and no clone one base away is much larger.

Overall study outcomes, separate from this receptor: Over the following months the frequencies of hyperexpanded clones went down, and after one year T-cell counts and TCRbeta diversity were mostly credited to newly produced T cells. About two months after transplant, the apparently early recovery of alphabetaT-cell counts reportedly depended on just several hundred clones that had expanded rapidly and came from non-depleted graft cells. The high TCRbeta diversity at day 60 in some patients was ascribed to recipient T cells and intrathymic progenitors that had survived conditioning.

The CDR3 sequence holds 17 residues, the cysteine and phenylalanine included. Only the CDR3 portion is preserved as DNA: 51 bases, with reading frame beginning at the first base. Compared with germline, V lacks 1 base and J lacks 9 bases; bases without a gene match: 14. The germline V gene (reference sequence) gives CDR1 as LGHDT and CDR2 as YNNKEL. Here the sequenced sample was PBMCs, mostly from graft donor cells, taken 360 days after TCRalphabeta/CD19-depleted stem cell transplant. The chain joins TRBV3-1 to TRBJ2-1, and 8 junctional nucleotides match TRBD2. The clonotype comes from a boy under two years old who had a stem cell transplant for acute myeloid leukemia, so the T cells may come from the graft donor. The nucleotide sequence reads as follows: TGTGCCAGCAGCCAAGGGATCTCACGGGGGGGCCGATCTGAGCAGTTCTTC. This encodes CASSQGISRGGRSEQFF.